The 8 T cell receptor beta chains below come from one sample, sequenced in a study of T cells in localized non-small cell lung cancer. Only in-frame clones appear in the TCRdb table, and some are missing; sequencing was by immunoSEQ multiplex PCR. This sample has 130,000 or so clones, with around 92% found just once. Sequenced here: peripheral blood, sampled before any cancer treatment. All receptors derive from an older female donor with stage I lung adenocarcinoma.

The rearrangement joins TRBV7-3 to TRBJ2-3; no definite D call. The CDR3 consists of 11 residues. V was pared by 4 bases and J by 7 bases, with 6 bases between. CDR1 is SGHTA, CDR2 FQGTGA, per germline. DNA of the CDR3: TGTGCCAGCAGCTCTGGTAATACGCAGTATTTT. Its protein is CASSSGNTQYF.

The rearrangement joins TRBV6-5 to TRBJ2-3; 10 positions agree with TRBD2. Germline V CDR1 and CDR2: MNHEY, SVGAGI. The CDR3 has 16 amino acids. V trimming: 0 bases; J trimming: 4 bases; junction bases outside the gene matches: 4. The CDR3 nucleotides are TGTGCCAGCAGTTACTCGTTACTAGCGGGACCAGATACGCAGTATTTT. It specifies CASSYSLLAGPDTQYF.

The chain joins TRBV6-1 to TRBJ1-1, with a tentative D call TRBD1 (6 bases). Germline V lookup: CDR1 MNHNS, CDR2 SASEGT. V was clipped by 5 bases and J by 1 base, with 11 bases between them. The CDR3 extends over 14 amino acids. CDR3 protein: CASSSRQANTEAFF. CDR3 nucleotides: TGTGCCAGCAGTTCACGACAGGCGAACACTGAAGCTTTCTTT.

V usage is TRBV28 and J usage is TRBJ2-6; D possibly matches TRBD1 or TRBD2 (5 bases each). This CDR3 spans 16 amino acids. Germline V gives CDR1 MDHEN, CDR2 SYDVKM. V was shortened by 6 bases and J by 1 base, with 13 bases between the two germline ends. The CDR3 sequence: CASSPRGGSGANVLTF. CDR3 nucleotide sequence: TGTGCCAGCAGCCCTCGGGGCGGGTCTGGGGCCAACGTCCTGACTTTC.

The genes are TRBV18 and TRBJ2-1; possible D gene TRBD2, 5 bases. V gave up 3 bases and J gave up 10 bases, with 13 bases separating them. CDR1 KGHSH and CDR2 LQKENI come from the germline V gene. The CDR3 loop spans 13 amino acids. CDR3 bases: TGTGCCAGCTCACCCCCTTTGGTAGCGGAGCAGTTCTTC. Translation gives CASSPPLVAEQFF.

This chain connects TRBV20-1 to TRBJ2-3; D is unresolved. Germline loops: CDR1 DFQATT, CDR2 SNEGSKA (reference sequence). The germline V and J ends were trimmed by 3 bases and 14 bases, with 12 bases remaining between them. The CDR3 consists of 10 residues. The CDR3 coding sequence is TGCAGTGCTAGTTCGAGCGTTTCGTATTTT. Its translation is CSASSSVSYF.

J is TRBJ2-1 and V is TRBV7-2; a weak D match, TRBD2 (6 bases). Germline loops: CDR1 SGHTA, CDR2 FQGNSA. Trimming removed 2 bases from V and 9 bases from J, with 17 bases in between. This CDR3 region has 15 residues. The CDR3 DNA follows: TGTGCCAGCAGCTTAATCGGGGGAGTAGAGATTGAGCAGTTCTTC. Protein product: CASSLIGGVEIEQFF.

The chain is built from TRBV9 and TRBJ1-1, with 7 bases that match TRBD1. Germline V gene sequence: CDR1 SGDLS, CDR2 YYNGEE. The ends lost 2 bases at V and 9 bases at J; junction bases unmatched: 7. CDR3 length: 13 residues. This CDR3 is CASSVTAGQKAFF. The CDR3 bases are TGTGCCAGCAGCGTCACAGCGGGACAGAAAGCTTTCTTT.